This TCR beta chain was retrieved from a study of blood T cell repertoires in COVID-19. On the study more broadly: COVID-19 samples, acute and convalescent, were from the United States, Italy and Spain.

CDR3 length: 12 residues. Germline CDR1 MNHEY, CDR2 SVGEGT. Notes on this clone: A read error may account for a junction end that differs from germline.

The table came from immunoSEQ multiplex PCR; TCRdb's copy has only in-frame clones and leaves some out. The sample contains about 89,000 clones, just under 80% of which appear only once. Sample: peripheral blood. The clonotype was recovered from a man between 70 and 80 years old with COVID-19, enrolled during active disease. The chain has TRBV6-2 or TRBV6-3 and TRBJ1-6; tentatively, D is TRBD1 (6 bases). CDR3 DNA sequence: TGTGCCAGCAGTCTCAGGGGAAACCCCCCCCACTTT. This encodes CASSLRGNPPHF.